The rows below give T cell receptor beta chains drawn from one sample of a study of blood T cell repertoires in COVID-19. Libraries were prepared by immunoSEQ multiplex PCR; TCRdb keeps only in-frame clonotypes and omits some of them. This table holds about 230,000 clones, approximately 82% found once. The material sequenced was peripheral blood. These receptors were collected from an older woman with active or convalescent COVID-19. CDR3s include the opening cysteine and the closing phenylalanine or tryptophan. D genes are given only for firm matches. Clone size is not always given. Where it is, it says once, few, many or a class for expanded clones.

v_call: TRBV5-1; d_call: .; clone_size: .; j_call: TRBJ1-1; cdr3_aa: CASSSGVGRAEAFF; cdr3_nt: TGCGCCAGCAGTTCGGGGGTGGGGAGGGCTGAAGCTTTCTTT
v_call: TRBV6-5; d_call: TRBD2; clone_size: .; j_call: TRBJ2-1; cdr3_aa: CACRLAGAANEQFF; cdr3_nt: TGTGCCTGCCGACTAGCGGGGGCCGCCAATGAGCAGTTCTTC
v_call: TRBV9; d_call: TRBD2; clone_size: .; j_call: TRBJ2-1; cdr3_aa: CASSAKAGGHVGEQFF; cdr3_nt: TGTGCCAGCAGCGCCAAAGCGGGGGGCCACGTGGGTGAGCAGTTCTTC
v_call: TRBV28; d_call: TRBD1; clone_size: .; j_call: TRBJ1-5; cdr3_aa: CASSPGTGHQPQHF; cdr3_nt: TGTGCCAGCAGCCCAGGGACAGGGCATCAGCCCCAGCATTTT
v_call: TRBV5-1; d_call: TRBD1; clone_size: .; j_call: TRBJ1-1; cdr3_aa: CASSSGQGAFTEAFF; cdr3_nt: TGCGCCAGCAGCTCAGGTCAGGGGGCATTCACTGAAGCTTTCTTT
v_call: TRBV19; d_call: .; clone_size: .; j_call: TRBJ1-2; cdr3_aa: CASSATGGYGYTF; cdr3_nt: TGTGCCAGTAGTGCGACCGGGGGGTATGGCTACACCTTC
v_call: TRBV19; d_call: TRBD1; clone_size: .; j_call: TRBJ1-5; cdr3_aa: CASRYRGQPQHF; cdr3_nt: TGTGCCAGTAGGTACAGGGGTCAGCCCCAGCATTTT
v_call: TRBV5-4; d_call: TRBD1; clone_size: .; j_call: TRBJ1-6; cdr3_aa: CASSPGTGTLNSPLHF; cdr3_nt: TGTGCCAGCAGCCCGGGGACAGGGACCCTTAATTCACCCCTCCACTTT
v_call: TRBV9; d_call: .; clone_size: few; j_call: TRBJ2-5; cdr3_aa: CASSGTGAQYF; cdr3_nt: TGTGCCAGCAGCGGAACCGGGGCCCAGTACTTC
v_call: TRBV10-2; d_call: .; clone_size: few; j_call: TRBJ1-1; cdr3_aa: CASSELVFSGNTEAFF; cdr3_nt: TGCGCCAGCAGTGAGTTAGTATTTAGCGGGAACACTGAAGCTTTCTTT
v_call: TRBV28; d_call: .; clone_size: .; j_call: TRBJ1-2; cdr3_aa: CASSLFTGTYGYTF; cdr3_nt: TGTGCCAGCAGTTTATTCACAGGGACCTATGGCTACACCTTC
v_call: TRBV18; d_call: .; clone_size: .; j_call: TRBJ1-2; cdr3_aa: CASSLDRGYTF; cdr3_nt: TGTGCCAGCTCACTCGACAGGGGCTACACCTTC
v_call: TRBV6-5; d_call: .; clone_size: .; j_call: TRBJ2-7; cdr3_aa: CASSRSAGNEQYF; cdr3_nt: TGTGCCAGCAGCCGCTCAGCGGGTAACGAGCAGTACTTC
v_call: TRBV7-2; d_call: .; clone_size: .; j_call: TRBJ2-7; cdr3_aa: CASSSRRDYEQYF; cdr3_nt: TGTGCCAGCAGCTCCCGACGGGACTACGAGCAGTACTTC
v_call: TRBV7-2; d_call: .; clone_size: .; j_call: TRBJ2-7; cdr3_aa: CASSLTASYEQYF; cdr3_nt: TGTGCCAGCAGCTTAACAGCCTCCTACGAGCAGTACTTC
v_call: TRBV7-8; d_call: TRBD1; clone_size: .; j_call: TRBJ1-5; cdr3_aa: CASSYPGTGGEQPQHF; cdr3_nt: TGTGCCAGCAGCTATCCCGGGACAGGGGGCGAACAGCCCCAGCATTTT
v_call: TRBV3-1/TRBV3-2; d_call: TRBD2; clone_size: .; j_call: TRBJ2-5; cdr3_aa: CASSRTSGLETQYF; cdr3_nt: TGTGCCAGCAGTCGGACTAGCGGGTTAGAGACCCAGTACTTC
v_call: TRBV5-6; d_call: .; clone_size: .; j_call: TRBJ2-5; cdr3_aa: CASSTILAPLHQETQYF; cdr3_nt: TGTGCCAGCAGCACCATACTAGCTCCCTTGCACCAAGAGACCCAGTACTTC
v_call: TRBV2; d_call: .; clone_size: once; j_call: TRBJ2-7; cdr3_aa: CASSVRQGFHEQYF; cdr3_nt: TGTGCCAGCAGTGTACGGCAGGGATTCCACGAGCAGTACTTC
v_call: TRBV7-4; d_call: .; clone_size: .; j_call: TRBJ1-2; cdr3_aa: CASSWVQVAMGGYTF; cdr3_nt: TGTGCCAGCAGCTGGGTACAGGTAGCTATGGGGGGCTACACCTTC
v_call: TRBV6-6; d_call: TRBD1; clone_size: .; j_call: TRBJ2-7; cdr3_aa: CASSRRLRDRSSYEQYF; cdr3_nt: TGTGCCAGCAGCCGAAGACTCCGGGACAGAAGCTCCTACGAGCAGTACTTC
v_call: TRBV27; d_call: TRBD1; clone_size: .; j_call: TRBJ2-7; cdr3_aa: CASSLVLGTGVAEQYF; cdr3_nt: TGTGCCAGCAGTTTGGTGCTCGGGACAGGGGTCGCCGAGCAGTACTTC
v_call: TRBV5-6; d_call: TRBD2; clone_size: .; j_call: TRBJ2-3; cdr3_aa: CASSLERGGRNKADTQYF; cdr3_nt: TGTGCCAGCAGCTTGGAGAGGGGAGGGAGAAACAAAGCAGATACGCAGTATTTT
v_call: TRBV5-4; d_call: TRBD1; clone_size: .; j_call: TRBJ2-7; cdr3_aa: CASSLGPRTGGGEQYF; cdr3_nt: TGTGCCAGCAGCTTGGGGCCCCGGACAGGGGGCGGTGAGCAGTACTTC
v_call: TRBV6-6; d_call: .; clone_size: .; j_call: TRBJ1-2; cdr3_aa: CASCPSGQPYGYTF; cdr3_nt: TGTGCCAGCTGCCCCTCCGGACAGCCCTATGGCTACACCTTC
v_call: TRBV5-1; d_call: TRBD2; clone_size: .; j_call: TRBJ2-3; cdr3_aa: CASSDTSASGDTQYF; cdr3_nt: TGCGCCAGCAGCGATACTAGCGCCTCAGGGGATACGCAGTATTTT
v_call: TRBV10-2; d_call: TRBD2; clone_size: .; j_call: TRBJ2-7; cdr3_aa: CANYSGTSRGEQYF; cdr3_nt: TGCGCCAACTACTCCGGGACTAGTCGGGGCGAGCAGTACTTC
v_call: TRBV5-4; d_call: .; clone_size: .; j_call: TRBJ1-4; cdr3_aa: CASSSRTEATNEKLFF; cdr3_nt: TGTGCCAGCAGCTCACGGACGGAGGCAACTAATGAAAAACTGTTTTTT
v_call: TRBV7-9; d_call: .; clone_size: .; j_call: TRBJ2-7; cdr3_aa: CASSFGDSSEQYF; cdr3_nt: TGTGCCAGCAGCTTCGGGGACTCCTCCGAGCAGTACTTC
v_call: TRBV5-1; d_call: .; clone_size: .; j_call: TRBJ2-7; cdr3_aa: CASSQGMFGGEQYF; cdr3_nt: TGCGCCAGCAGTCAGGGGATGTTTGGCGGCGAGCAGTACTTC